This TCR beta chain was found in a study of blood T cell repertoires in COVID-19. As for the study in general: Specimens from acute and convalescent COVID-19 originated in the United States, Italy and Spain. The analysed material was cDNA or gDNA that came from T cells, B-cell-depleted T cells, or PBMCs.

Per the germline V gene, CDR1 is MDHEN and CDR2 is SYDVKM. This CDR3 region has 11 residues. Trimming stripped 8 bases from V and 5 bases from J, with 10 bases between. As originally analysed: How many nucleated cells were present was estimated from reference gene primer amplification. TCRdb's table, derived via immunoSEQ multiplex PCR, lists solely in-frame clones and lacks some. V and J calls and clone size are those listed in that table; D and trimming were worked out from the DNA. Among under 250,000 clones listed, approximately 82% were seen once. The TCR sequence derives from a woman aged 18-29 years with acute or convalescent COVID-19. The V gene is TRBV28, the J gene TRBJ2-7; a possible D gene is TRBD2 (6 bases). Sample: peripheral blood. CDR3 region: CASGGFDEQYF. CDR3 sequence (DNA): TGTGCCAGCGGAGGGTTCGACGAGCAGTACTTC.